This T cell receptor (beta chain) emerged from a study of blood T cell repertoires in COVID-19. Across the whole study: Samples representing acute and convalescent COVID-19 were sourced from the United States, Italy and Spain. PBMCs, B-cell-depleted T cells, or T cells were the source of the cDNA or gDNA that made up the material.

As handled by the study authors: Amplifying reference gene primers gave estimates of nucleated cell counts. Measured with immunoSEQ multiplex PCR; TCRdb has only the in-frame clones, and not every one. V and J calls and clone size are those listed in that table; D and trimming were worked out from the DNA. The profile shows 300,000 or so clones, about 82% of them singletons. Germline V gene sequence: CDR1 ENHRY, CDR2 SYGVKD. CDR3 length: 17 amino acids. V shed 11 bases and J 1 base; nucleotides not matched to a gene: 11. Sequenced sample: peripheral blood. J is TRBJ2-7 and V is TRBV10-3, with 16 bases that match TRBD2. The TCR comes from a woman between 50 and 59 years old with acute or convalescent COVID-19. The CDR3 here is CASTAGTSGRVSYEQYF. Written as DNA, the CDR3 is TGTGCCTCTACTGCCGGGACTAGCGGGAGGGTGTCCTACGAGCAGTACTTC.